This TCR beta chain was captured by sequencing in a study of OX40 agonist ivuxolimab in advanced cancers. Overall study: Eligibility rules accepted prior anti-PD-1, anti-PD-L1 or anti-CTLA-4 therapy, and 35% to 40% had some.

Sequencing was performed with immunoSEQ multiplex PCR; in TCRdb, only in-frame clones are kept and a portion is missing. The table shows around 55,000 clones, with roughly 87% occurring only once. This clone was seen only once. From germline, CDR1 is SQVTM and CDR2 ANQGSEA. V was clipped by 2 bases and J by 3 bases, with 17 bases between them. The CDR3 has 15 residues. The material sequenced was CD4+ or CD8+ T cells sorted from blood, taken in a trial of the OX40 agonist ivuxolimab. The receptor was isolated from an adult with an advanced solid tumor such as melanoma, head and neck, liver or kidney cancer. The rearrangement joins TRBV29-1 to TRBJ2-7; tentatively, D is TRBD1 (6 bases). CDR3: CSVETIEQQGYEQYF. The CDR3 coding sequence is TGCAGCGTTGAAACGATAGAGCAACAGGGCTACGAGCAGTACTTC.